This TCR beta chain was identified in a study of shared clonotypes between healthy human individuals (dated by TCRdb to 2018 to 2020). With regard to the full study: The cohort included three men and a couple of women between 18 and 49 years of age. To increase sequencing depth and limit assay-specific biases, TCR repertoire library preparation and sequencing were carried out by different laboratories using diverse techniques. For each donor, three plates each were used for CD4 naive and CD4 memory, two plates were used for CD8 naive, and one plate was used for CD8 memory. Per donor, leukapheresis produced somewhere between about 0.94 and 9 billion PBMCs. Blood TCR repertoires of about five healthy adults were deeply sequenced to estimate repertoire size and the extent of clonotype sharing between individuals. The study at large found these results: Clonotypes shared by all four sorted-subset donors showed higher generation probabilities than non-shared clonotypes. Only blood was sampled, and tissue TCR repertoires likely differ from those in blood. Naive subsets generally had larger estimated clonotype richness than memory subsets did. Based on pairwise subsampling, the degree of clonotype sharing among donors was expected to be affected by sequencing depth. The genetic and exposure-history diversity represented was limited by the small number of donors. When a handful of donors were compared, the shared fraction of clonotypes was 5% to 6.5% for naive CD4, less than 4% for naive CD8, 2.3% for memory CD4, and 0.35% to 0.4% for memory CD8. Rarefaction of sorted-subset datasets indicated incomplete sequencing despite the large sequencing depth.

On this clone: The antigen it binds to is not known. No base qualities exist here, and no much larger clone lies one base off it.

Healthy HIV-negative adults with no recently reported acute infections or vaccinations were included as donors. All donors were Caucasian adults living in Nashville, Tennessee, USA. CD4+ T cells were enriched through magnetic negative selection, after which naive cells were positively selected on CD45RA and the remaining negative fraction served as the memory subset. Blood was obtained by leukapheresis, after which PBMCs were separated by Ficoll-Histopaque density gradient centrifugation and cryopreserved in liquid nitrogen vapor phase. Purity and quantity of every magnetically sorted T cell population were checked by analytical flow cytometry. From each sorted fraction, genomic DNA was isolated and quantified by UV absorbance on a Nanodrop 2000c. Using the deep immunoSEQ assay, multiplex PCR amplified TCR CDR3 regions from genomic DNA. Extracted genomic DNA from each cell subset was distributed evenly across all wells of several immunoSEQ 96-well plates, and each plate was treated as a replicate. Each replicate PCR for sorted subsets received around 200 ng genomic DNA, equal to roughly 30,000 T cell genomes. Purified libraries were measured with a Qubit 3.0 fluorometer, size-checked on a Bioanalyzer 2100, and measured again with the KAPA Library Quantification kit. Each immunoSEQ 96-well plate was sequenced on its own single-read 150-cycle Illumina NextSeq 550 flow cell. The study's processing was this. Because only junctional sequences without quality scores were contained in the immunoSEQ output, filtering matching that applied to full-length reads could not be performed. To assign V/J genes and CDR3, sequences were annotated against IMGT germline references using PyIR, a Python wrapper for IgBLAST v1.9. Reads were filtered out if the reads had weak V/J assignments (E-value above 1e-6), no CDR3, stop codons, out-of-frame junctions, or ambiguous translated residues. A V3J clonotype was defined by an identical inferred V gene, J gene, and CDR3 amino acid sequence. The percentage overlap between two repertoires was calculated by dividing the number of shared unique clonotypes by the size of the smaller repertoire. Repertoire richness was assessed with RTK rarefaction, the Chao1 estimator, and Recon v2.1 estimates of unobserved clonotypes. OLGA was used to compute generation probabilities for all TCRbeta clonotypes that the gDNA method yielded from a handful of donors. This is the immuneACCESS table as TCRdb keeps it, with only in-frame sequences that have V and J called. A part of the clones is gone; compared with another copy, unresolved V genes explain less than half, and the rest is unexplained. V and J calls and clone size are copied from that table; D and trimming were computed from the DNA. The sample profile shows some 2,500,000 clones; 85% to 95% of them were found once. Around 0.4% of the sample is in the top ten clones.

This clonotype was obtained from a man between 18 and 29 years old in good health. Some clones in this sample may be carry-over from other donors' samples. Sequenced material: naive CD4+ T cells from PBMCs. Sample cell subset or site, as interpreted from the label and publication: CD45RA+ positively selected.

The CDR3 reads as follows: CASSLALRDRGQTQYF. The sequenced DNA is TGCGCCAGCAGCTTGGCCCTAAGGGACAGGGGACAGACCCAGTACTTC. This sequence uses TRBV5-1 and TRBJ2-5; 10 central bases correspond to TRBD1. V ends up 0 bases short and J 6 bases short, with an unmatched junction base count of 8. From a lookup of the germline V gene, CDR1 and CDR2 are SGHRS and YFSETQ. The CDR3 measures 16 amino acids from cysteine to phenylalanine. Here the CDR3 DNA is all that survives: 48 bases in frame from base 1.